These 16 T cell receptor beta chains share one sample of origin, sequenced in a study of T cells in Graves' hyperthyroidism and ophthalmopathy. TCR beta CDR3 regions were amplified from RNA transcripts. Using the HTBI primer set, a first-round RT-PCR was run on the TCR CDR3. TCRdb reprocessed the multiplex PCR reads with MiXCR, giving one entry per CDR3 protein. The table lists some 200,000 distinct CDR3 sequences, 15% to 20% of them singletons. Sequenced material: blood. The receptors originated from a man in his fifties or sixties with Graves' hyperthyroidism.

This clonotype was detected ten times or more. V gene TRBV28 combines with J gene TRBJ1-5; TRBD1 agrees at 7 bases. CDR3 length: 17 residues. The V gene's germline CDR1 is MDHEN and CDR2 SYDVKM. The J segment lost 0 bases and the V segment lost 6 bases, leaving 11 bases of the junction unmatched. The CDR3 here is CASSLDRESPSNQPQHF. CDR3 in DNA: TGTGCCAGCAGCCTCGACAGGGAGTCCCCTAGCAATCAGCCCCAGCATTTT.

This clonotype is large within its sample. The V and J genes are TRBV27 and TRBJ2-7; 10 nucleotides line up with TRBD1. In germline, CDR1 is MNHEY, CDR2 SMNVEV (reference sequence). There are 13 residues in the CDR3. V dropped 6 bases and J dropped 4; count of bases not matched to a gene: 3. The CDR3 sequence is CASRDRGDYEQYF. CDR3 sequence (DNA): TGTGCCAGCAGGGACAGGGGGGATTACGAGCAGTACTTC.

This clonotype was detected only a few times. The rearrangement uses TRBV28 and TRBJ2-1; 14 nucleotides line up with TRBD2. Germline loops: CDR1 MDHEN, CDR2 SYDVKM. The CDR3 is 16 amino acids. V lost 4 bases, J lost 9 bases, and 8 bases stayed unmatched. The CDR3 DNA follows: TGTGCCAGCAGTTCATCCGGGACTAGCGGGGGTTTTGAGCAGTTCTTC. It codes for CASSSSGTSGGFEQFF.

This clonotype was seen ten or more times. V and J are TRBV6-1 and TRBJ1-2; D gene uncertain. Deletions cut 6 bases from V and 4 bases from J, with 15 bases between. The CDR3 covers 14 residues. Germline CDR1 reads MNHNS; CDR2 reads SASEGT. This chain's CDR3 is CASRRGLEGYGYTF. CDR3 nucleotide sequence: TGTGCCAGCAGACGCGGCCTGGAAGGCTATGGCTACACCTTC.

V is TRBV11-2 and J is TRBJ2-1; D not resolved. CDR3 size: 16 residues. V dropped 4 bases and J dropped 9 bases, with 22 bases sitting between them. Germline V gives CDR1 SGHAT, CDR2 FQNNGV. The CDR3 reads CASSSPYAAGSREQFF. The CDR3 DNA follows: TGTGCCAGCAGCTCGCCCTACGCGGCAGGCTCCCGTGAGCAGTTCTTC.

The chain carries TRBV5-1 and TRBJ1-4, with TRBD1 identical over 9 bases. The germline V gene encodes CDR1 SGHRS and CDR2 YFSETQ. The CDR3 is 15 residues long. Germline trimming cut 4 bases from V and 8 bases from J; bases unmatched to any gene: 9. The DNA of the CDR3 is TGCGCCAGCAGCGAAGACAGGGGGTTTTCGGAAAAACTGTTTTTT. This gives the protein CASSEDRGFSEKLFF.

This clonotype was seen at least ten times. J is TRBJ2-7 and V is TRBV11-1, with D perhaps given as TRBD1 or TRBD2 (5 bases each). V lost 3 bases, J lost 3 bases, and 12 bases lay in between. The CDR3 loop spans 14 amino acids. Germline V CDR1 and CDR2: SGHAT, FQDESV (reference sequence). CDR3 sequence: CASSFGGANYEQYF. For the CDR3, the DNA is TGTGCCAGCAGCTTTGGGGGAGCGAACTACGAGCAGTACTTC.

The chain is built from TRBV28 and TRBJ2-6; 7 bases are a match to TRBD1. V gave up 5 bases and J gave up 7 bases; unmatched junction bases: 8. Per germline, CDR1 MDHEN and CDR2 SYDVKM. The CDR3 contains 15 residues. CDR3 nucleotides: TGTGCCAGCAGTCCTCAGACAGGGTACGCCAACGTCCTGACTTTC. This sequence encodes CASSPQTGYANVLTF. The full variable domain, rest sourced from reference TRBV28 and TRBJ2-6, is DVKVTQSSRYLVKRTGEKVFLECVQDMDHENMFWYRQDPGLGLRLIYFSYDVKMKEKGDIPEGYSVSREKKERFSLILESASTNQTSMYLCASSPQTGYANVLTFGAGSRLTVL.

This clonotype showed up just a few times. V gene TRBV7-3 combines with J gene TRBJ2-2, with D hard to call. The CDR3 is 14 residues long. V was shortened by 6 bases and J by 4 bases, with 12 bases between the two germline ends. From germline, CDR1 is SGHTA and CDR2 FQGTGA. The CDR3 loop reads CASRSNWGTGELFF. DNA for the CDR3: TGTGCCAGCAGGTCAAATTGGGGCACCGGGGAGCTGTTTTTT. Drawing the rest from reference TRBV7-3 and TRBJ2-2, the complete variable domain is GAGVSQTPSNKVTEKGKYVELRCDPISGHTALYWYRQSLGQGPEFLIYFQGTGAADDSGLPNDRFFAVRPEGSVSTLKIQRTERGDSAVYLCASRSNWGTGELFFGEGSRLTVL.

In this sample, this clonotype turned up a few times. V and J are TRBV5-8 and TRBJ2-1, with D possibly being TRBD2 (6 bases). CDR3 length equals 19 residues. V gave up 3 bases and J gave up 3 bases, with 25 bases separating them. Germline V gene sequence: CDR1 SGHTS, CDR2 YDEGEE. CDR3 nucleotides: TGTGCCAGCAGCTCCCCGCGTCGGTCGAGCGGGCTAATCTACAATGAGCAGTTCTTC. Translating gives CASSSPRRSSGLIYNEQFF.

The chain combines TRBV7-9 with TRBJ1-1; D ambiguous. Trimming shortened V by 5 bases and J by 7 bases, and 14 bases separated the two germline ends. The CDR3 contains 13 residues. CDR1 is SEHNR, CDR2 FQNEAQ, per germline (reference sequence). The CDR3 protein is CASSPREGLEAFF. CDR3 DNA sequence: TGTGCCAGCAGCCCCCGAGAGGGTCTTGAAGCTTTCTTT.

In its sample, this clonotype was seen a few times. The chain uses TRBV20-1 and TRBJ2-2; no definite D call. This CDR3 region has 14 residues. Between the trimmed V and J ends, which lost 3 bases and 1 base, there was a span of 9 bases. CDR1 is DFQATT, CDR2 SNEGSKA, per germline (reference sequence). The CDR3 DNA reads TGCAGTGCTAGGTTCAGCGAGAACACCGGGGAGCTGTTTTTT. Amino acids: CSARFSENTGELFF.

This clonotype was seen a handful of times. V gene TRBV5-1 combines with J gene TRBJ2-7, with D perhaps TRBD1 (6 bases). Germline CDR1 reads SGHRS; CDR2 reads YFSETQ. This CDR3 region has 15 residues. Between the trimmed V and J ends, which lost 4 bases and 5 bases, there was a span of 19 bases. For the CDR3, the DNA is TGCGCCAGCAGCCCGGGACACGGCCGTTTCGACGAGCAGTACTTC. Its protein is CASSPGHGRFDEQYF. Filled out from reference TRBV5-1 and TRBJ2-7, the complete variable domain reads KAGVTQTPRYLIKTRGQQVTLSCSPISGHRSVSWYQQTPGQGLQFLFEYFSETQRNKGNFPGRFSGRQFSNSRSEMNVSTLELGDSALYLCASSPGHGRFDEQYFGPGTRLTVT.

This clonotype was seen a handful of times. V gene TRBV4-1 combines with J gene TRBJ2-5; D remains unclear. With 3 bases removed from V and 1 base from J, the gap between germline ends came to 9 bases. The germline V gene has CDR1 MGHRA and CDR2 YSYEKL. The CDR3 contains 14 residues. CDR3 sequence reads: CASSHRTIQETQYF. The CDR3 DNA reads TGCGCCAGCAGCCATAGAACCATCCAAGAGACCCAGTACTTC.

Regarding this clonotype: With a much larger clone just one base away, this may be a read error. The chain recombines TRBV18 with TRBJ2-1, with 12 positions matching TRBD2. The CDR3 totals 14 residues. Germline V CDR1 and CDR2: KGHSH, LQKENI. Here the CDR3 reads CASSQGLAGWEQCF. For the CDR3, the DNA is TGTGCCAGCTCACAGGGACTAGCGGGTTGGGAGCAGTGCTTC.

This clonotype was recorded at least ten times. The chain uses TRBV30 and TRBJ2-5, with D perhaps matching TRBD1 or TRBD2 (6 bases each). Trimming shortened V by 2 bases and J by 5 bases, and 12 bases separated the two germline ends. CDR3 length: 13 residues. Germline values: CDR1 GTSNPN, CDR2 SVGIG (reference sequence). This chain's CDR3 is CAWSRGLRETQYF. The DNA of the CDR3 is TGTGCCTGGAGTCGGGGGCTCCGGGAGACCCAGTACTTC.